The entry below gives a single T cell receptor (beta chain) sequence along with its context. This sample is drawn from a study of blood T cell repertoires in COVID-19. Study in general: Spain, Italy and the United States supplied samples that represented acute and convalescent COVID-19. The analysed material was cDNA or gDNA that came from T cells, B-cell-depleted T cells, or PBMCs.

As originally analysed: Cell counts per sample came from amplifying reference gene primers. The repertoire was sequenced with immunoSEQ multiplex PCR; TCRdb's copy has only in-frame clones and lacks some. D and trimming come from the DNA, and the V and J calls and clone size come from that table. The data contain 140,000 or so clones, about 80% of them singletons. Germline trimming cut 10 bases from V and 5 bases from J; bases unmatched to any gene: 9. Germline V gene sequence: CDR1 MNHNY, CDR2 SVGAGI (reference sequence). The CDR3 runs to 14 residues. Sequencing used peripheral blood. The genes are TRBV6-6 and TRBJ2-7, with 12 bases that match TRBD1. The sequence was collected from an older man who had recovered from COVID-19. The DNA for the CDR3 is TGTGCCACCCTTGACCGGGACAGGGGGCACGAGCAGTACTTC. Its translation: CATLDRDRGHEQYF.